This TCR beta chain is drawn from a study of blood T cell repertoires in COVID-19. TCRdb keeps only in-frame clones here, not all; method: immunoSEQ multiplex PCR. The table shows approximately 170,000 clones, with about four fifths occurring only once. CDR1 SGHRS and CDR2 YFSETQ come from the germline V gene. This CDR3 has 16 amino acids. V was clipped by 1 base and J by 0 bases; unmatched bases: 4. This receptor was identified in a woman older than 75 with acute or convalescent COVID-19. The chain is built from TRBV5-1 and TRBJ2-1; 7 nucleotides match TRBD1. The sequenced sample consisted of peripheral blood. The chain's CDR3 is CASSLTGASSYNEQFF. CDR3 DNA: TGCGCCAGCAGCTTGACAGGGGCCAGCTCCTACAATGAGCAGTTCTTC.